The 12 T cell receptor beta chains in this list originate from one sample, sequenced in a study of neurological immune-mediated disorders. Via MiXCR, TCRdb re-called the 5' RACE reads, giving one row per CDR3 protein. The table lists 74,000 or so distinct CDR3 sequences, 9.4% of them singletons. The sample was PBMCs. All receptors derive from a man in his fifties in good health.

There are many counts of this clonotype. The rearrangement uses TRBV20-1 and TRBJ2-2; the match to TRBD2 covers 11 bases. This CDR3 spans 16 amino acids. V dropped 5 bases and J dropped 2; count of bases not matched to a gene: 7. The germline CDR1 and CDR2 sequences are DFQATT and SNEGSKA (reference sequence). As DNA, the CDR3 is TGCAGTGCTCCCACTAGCGGGGGCCTTAACACCGGGGAGCTGTTTTTT. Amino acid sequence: CSAPTSGGLNTGELFF.

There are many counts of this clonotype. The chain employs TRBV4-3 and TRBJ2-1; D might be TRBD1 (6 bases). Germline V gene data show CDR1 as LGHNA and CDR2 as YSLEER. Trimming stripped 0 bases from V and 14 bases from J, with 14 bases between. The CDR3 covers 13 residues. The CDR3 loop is CASSQDIGEGEFF. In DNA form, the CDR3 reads TGCGCCAGCAGCCAAGATATTGGAGAGGGGGAGTTCTTC.

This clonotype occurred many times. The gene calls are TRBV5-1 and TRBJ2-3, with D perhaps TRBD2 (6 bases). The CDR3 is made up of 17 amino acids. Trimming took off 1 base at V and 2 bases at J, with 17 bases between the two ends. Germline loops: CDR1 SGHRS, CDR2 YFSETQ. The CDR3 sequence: CASSLTVGGGFTDTQYF. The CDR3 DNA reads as TGCGCCAGCAGCTTGACGGTGGGAGGTGGGTTCACAGATACGCAGTATTTT.

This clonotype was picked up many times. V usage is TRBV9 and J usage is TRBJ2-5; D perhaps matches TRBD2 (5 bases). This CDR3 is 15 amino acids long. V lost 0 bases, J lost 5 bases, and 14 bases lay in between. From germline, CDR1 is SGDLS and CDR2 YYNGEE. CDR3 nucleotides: TGTGCCAGCAGCGTAGATGGGTCTACGGGGGAGACCCAGTACTTC. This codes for CASSVDGSTGETQYF.

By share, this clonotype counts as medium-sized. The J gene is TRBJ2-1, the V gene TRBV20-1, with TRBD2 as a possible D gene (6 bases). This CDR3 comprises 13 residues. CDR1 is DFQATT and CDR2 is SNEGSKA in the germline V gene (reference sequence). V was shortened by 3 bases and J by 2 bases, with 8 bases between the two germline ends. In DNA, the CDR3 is TGCAGTGCTAGTCCTAGCGCCTACAATGAGCAGTTCTTC. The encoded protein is CSASPSAYNEQFF.

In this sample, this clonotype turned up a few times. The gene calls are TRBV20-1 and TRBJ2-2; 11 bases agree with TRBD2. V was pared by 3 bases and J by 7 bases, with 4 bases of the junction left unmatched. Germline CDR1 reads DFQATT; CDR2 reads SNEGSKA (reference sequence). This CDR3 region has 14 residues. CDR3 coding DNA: TGCAGTGCTAGGACAGGGACTAGCGGCGGGGAGCTGTTTTTT. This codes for CSARTGTSGGELFF.

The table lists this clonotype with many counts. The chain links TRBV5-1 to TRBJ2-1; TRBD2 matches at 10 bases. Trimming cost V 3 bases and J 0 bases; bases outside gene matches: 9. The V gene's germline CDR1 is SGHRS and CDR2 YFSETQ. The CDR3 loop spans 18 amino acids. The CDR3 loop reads CASSSSRASGSSYNEQFF. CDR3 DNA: TGCGCCAGCAGCTCCAGTCGAGCTAGCGGGAGCTCCTACAATGAGCAGTTCTTC.

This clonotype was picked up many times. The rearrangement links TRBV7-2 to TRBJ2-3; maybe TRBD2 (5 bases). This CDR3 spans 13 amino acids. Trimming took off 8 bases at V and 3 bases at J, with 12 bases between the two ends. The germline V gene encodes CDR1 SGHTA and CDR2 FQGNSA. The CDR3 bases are TGTGCCAGCGCTAGCCCGTTAACAGATACGCAGTATTTT. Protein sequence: CASASPLTDTQYF.

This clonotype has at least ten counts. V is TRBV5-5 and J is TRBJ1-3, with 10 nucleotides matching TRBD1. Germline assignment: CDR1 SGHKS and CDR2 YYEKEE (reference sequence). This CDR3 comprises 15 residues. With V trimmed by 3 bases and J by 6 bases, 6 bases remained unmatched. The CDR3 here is CASSSIGTGENTIYF. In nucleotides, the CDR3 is TGTGCCAGCAGCTCAATTGGGACAGGGGAAAACACCATATATTTT.

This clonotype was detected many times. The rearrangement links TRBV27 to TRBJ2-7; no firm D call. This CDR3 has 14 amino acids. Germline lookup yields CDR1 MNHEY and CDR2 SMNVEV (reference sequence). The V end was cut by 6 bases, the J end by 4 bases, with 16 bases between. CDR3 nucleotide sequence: TGTGCCAGCAGCCCCCCAAATCAGGAGTACGAGCAGTACTTC. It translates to CASSPPNQEYEQYF.

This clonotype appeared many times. CDR3 nucleotides: TGTGCCAGCAGCTTAGGGGGACAGGGTGGAGATACGCAGTATTTT. Protein product: CASSLGGQGGDTQYF. The rearrangement uses TRBV7-2 and TRBJ2-3; 9 bases line up with TRBD1. The CDR3 length is 15 residues. V trimming: 1 base; J trimming: 5 bases; junction bases outside the gene matches: 4. The germline gives CDR1 SGHTA, CDR2 FQGNSA.

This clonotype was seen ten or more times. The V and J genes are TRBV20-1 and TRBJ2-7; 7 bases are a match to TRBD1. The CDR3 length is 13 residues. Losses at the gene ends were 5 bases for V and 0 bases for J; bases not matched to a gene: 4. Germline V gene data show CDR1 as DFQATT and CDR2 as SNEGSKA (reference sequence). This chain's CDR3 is CSAPRDSSYEQYF. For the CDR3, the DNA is TGCAGTGCTCCCCGGGACAGCTCCTACGAGCAGTACTTC.